Listed below are T cell receptor beta chains from one sample, sequenced in a study of spatial heterogeneity in lung cancer. TCRdb reprocessed the 5' RACE reads via MiXCR and lists one record per CDR3 protein. The table has about 43,000 distinct CDR3 sequences, about 23% seen once. The sample consisted of PBMCs, taken at follow-up. The receptors stem from a female donor with early-stage non-small cell lung cancer. Each CDR3 is given with its conserved first and last residue. Fields, in order: J gene, clone size, D gene, V gene, CDR3 DNA, CDR3 protein. D genes are given only for firm matches. A row's size may be missing; if present it is once, few, many or a size class.

TRBJ2-1,few,.,TRBV20-1,TGCAGTGCGAGCATGCCATGGAATGAGCAGTTCTTC,CSASMPWNEQFF
TRBJ2-7,medium-sized,TRBD2,TRBV19,TGTGCCAGTAGTCTCGGACTAGCGACAGCCTACGAGCAGTACTTC,CASSLGLATAYEQYF
TRBJ1-3,.,.,TRBV20-1,TGCAGTGCCACAGGCAGCTCTGGAAACACCATATATTTT,CSATGSSGNTIYF
TRBJ2-3,few,.,TRBV5-6,TGTGCCAGCAGCGAGAGAGGGGCGGATACGCAGTATTTT,CASSERGADTQYF
TRBJ2-7,many,.,TRBV10-2,TGCGCCAGCAGTGAGATTAGTGTCGAGCAGTACTTC,CASSEISVEQYF
TRBJ2-5,many,.,TRBV11-2,TGTGCCAGCAGCTTAGGGTTCCCCGGCTCGGCGTCCCAGTACTTC,CASSLGFPGSASQYF
TRBJ2-5,few,.,TRBV10-3,TGTGCCATCAGTGACCCCGGACTAAACCAAGAGACCCAGTACTTC,CAISDPGLNQETQYF
TRBJ1-2,few,.,TRBV19,TGTGCCAGTAGTATGGGGGATGACTATGGCTACACCTTC,CASSMGDDYGYTF
TRBJ1-1,.,.,TRBV4-1,TGCGCCAGCAGCCAAGGGGCCGGGACACTTTTCACTGAAGCTTTCTTT,CASSQGAGTLFTEAFF
TRBJ1-1,.,.,TRBV5-4,TGTGCCAGCAGCTCGGAAAGACAGGACATGAACACTGAAGCTTTCTTT,CASSSERQDMNTEAFF
TRBJ1-1,many,.,TRBV14,TGTGCCAGCAGCCAAGCACAGCGAAGGGTCGCGAACACTGAAGCTTTCTTT,CASSQAQRRVANTEAFF
TRBJ2-3,.,TRBD2,TRBV20-1,TGCAGTGCTAGAGAGGGACTAGCGGGGTCCACAGATACGCAGTATTTT,CSAREGLAGSTDTQYF
TRBJ2-1,few,.,TRBV5-1,TGCGCCAGCAGCTTGTTAGAACTCTCCTACAATGAGCAGTTCTTC,CASSLLELSYNEQFF
TRBJ2-4,.,.,TRBV12-3/TRBV12-4,TGTGCCAGCAGTTTCGGGTACATTCAGTACTTC,CASSFGYIQYF
TRBJ2-5,.,TRBD2,TRBV19,TGTGCCAGTACCGCGACTAGCAGCCAAGAGACCCAGTACTTC,CASTATSSQETQYF
TRBJ2-1,many,.,TRBV12-5,TGTGCTAGTGGTTTGGCAGGGGGCGGGGGTGAGCAGTTCTTC,CASGLAGGGGEQFF
TRBJ1-3,few,.,TRBV7-7,TGTGCTAGCAGCTTAGGCCTTTCTGGAAACACCATATATTTT,CASSLGLSGNTIYF
TRBJ1-2,few,TRBD1,TRBV5-4,TGTGCCAGCAGCTTGAACAGGGGCGACGGCTACACCTTC,CASSLNRGDGYTF
TRBJ2-1,.,TRBD2,TRBV20-1,TGCAGTGCTAGAGAGGAGGGTCCAAGCGGGGTACAACACAATGAGCAGTTCTTC,CSAREEGPSGVQHNEQFF
TRBJ2-2,.,TRBD2,TRBV12-3/TRBV12-4,TGTGCCAGCAGTTTAGCGGGAGGGCCGAGGGAGCTGTTTTTT,CASSLAGGPRELFF
TRBJ1-5,.,.,TRBV27,TGTGCCAGCAGGCTCGCGGGGGGCGGTGGCAATCAGCCCCAGCATTTT,CASRLAGGGGNQPQHF
TRBJ2-7,many,.,TRBV3-1,TGTGCCAGCAGCCCCGAGGACGCCTCCTACGAGCAGTACTTC,CASSPEDASYEQYF
TRBJ2-7,.,.,TRBV5-1,TGCGCCAGCAGCTTACGTCAGAGCTCCTACGAGCAGTACTTC,CASSLRQSSYEQYF
TRBJ1-1,.,.,TRBV4-1,TGCGCCAGCAGCCAGTATGTAACACTCACGGAAGCTTTCTTT,CASSQYVTLTEAFF
TRBJ2-3,few,.,TRBV7-8,TGTGCCAGCAGCTTCCGGGTTCCTTCTGCTAATACGCAGTATTTT,CASSFRVPSANTQYF
TRBJ2-1,.,TRBD2,TRBV18,TGTGCCAGCTTAACTAGCGGGAGACTGGTCTTC,CASLTSGRLVF
TRBJ2-1,.,.,TRBV7-2,TGTGCCAGCAGCTTAGGCAGGACAATCCATGAGCAGTTCTTC,CASSLGRTIHEQFF
TRBJ2-7,few,TRBD1,TRBV6-1,TGTGCCAGCAGTGAATTCCGGACAGGGATGAACGAGCAGTACTTC,CASSEFRTGMNEQYF
TRBJ1-2,.,.,TRBV4-1,TGCGCCAGCAGCCAAGAAGACGGACAGTTATCTGGCTACACCTTC,CASSQEDGQLSGYTF
TRBJ2-4,once,TRBD1,TRBV3-1,TGTGCCAGCAGCCAAGGCCCGGGACAGGTTCACTTC,CASSQGPGQVHF
TRBJ1-1,once,.,TRBV4-1,TGCGCCTGCAGCCTCCTTGGCTGGACTGAAGCTTTCTTT,CACSLLGWTEAFF
TRBJ1-5,.,.,TRBV27,TGTGCCAGCAGGGCCCTGGCAGGGGTAGGACGCCAGCCCCAGCATTTT,CASRALAGVGRQPQHF
TRBJ2-3,few,.,TRBV20-1,TGCAGTGCAACCATCCGGGCCCTCCCCCAAGATACGCAGTATTTT,CSATIRALPQDTQYF
TRBJ1-5,many,.,TRBV20-1,TGCAGTGCTATGGGAAGCCGCAATCAGCCCCAGCATTTT,CSAMGSRNQPQHF
TRBJ1-2,few,.,TRBV4-2,TGTGCCAGCAGCCAAGATCGGAGGGTGCTCTATGGCTACACCTTC,CASSQDRRVLYGYTF
TRBJ2-7,.,.,TRBV12-3/TRBV12-4,TGTGCCAGCAGTGGGTATAGCTACGAGCAGTACTTC,CASSGYSYEQYF
TRBJ2-3,once,TRBD1,TRBV5-6,TGTGCCAGCAGCTTCGGGACAGGGGGCACAGATACGCAGTATTTT,CASSFGTGGTDTQYF
TRBJ2-2,.,TRBD2,TRBV5-1,TGCGCCAGCAGTTTTCGGGAGGGCGTTTACGGGGAGCTGTTTTTT,CASSFREGVYGELFF
TRBJ1-1,.,.,TRBV5-1,TGCGCCAGCAGCTCGGGACTGATCCTGAACACTGAAGCTTTCTTT,CASSSGLILNTEAFF
TRBJ2-1,many,.,TRBV20-1,TGCAGTGCTAGCGGGATGGGGCCTTGGGAGACAATGAAGCAGTTCTTC,CSASGMGPWETMKQFF
TRBJ2-1,many,.,TRBV7-6,TGTGCCAGCAGCTTAGAGACGGCTAGCTTTTATGAGCAGTTCTTC,CASSLETASFYEQFF
TRBJ2-5,many,.,TRBV9,TGTGCCAGCAGCGTAGAAAGGGGCGGAGAGACCCAGTACTTC,CASSVERGGETQYF
TRBJ1-5,.,TRBD1,TRBV7-6,TGTGCCAGCAGCTCACAACCCCTCGACAGGGCACGTCAGCCCCAGCATTTT,CASSSQPLDRARQPQHF
TRBJ2-3,few,TRBD2,TRBV6-6,TGTGCCAGCAGTACAGGACTAGCGGGGGGCACAGATACGCAGTATTTT,CASSTGLAGGTDTQYF
TRBJ1-4,few,TRBD1,TRBV20-1,TGCAGTGCCACCCTGACAGGGTTAAATGAAAAACTGTTTTTT,CSATLTGLNEKLFF